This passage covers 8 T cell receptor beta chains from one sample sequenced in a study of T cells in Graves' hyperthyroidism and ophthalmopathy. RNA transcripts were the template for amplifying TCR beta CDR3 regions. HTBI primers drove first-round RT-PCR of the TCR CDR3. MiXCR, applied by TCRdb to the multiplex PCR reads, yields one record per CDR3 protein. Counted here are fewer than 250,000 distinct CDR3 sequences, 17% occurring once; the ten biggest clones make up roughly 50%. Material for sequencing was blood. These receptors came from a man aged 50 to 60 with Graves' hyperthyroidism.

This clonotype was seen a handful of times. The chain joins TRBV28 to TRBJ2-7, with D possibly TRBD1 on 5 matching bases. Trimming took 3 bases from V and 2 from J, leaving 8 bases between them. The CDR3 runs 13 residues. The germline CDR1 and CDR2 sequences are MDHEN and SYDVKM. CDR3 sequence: CASSLGHTYEQYF. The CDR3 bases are TGTGCCAGCAGTTTGGGGCATACCTACGAGCAGTACTTC.

CDR3 DNA sequence: TGTGCCAGCAGGGAGTGGGTAAGAGAGACCCAGTACTTC. Protein product: CASREWVRETQYF. V is TRBV28 and J is TRBJ2-5; D call uncertain. The CDR3 extends over 13 amino acids. Germline CDR1 MDHEN, CDR2 SYDVKM. V was pared by 6 bases and J by 4 bases, with 12 bases between.

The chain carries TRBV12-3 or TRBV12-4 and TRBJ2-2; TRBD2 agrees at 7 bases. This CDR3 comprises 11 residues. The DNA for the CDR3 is TGTGTCGGGGGGTCGGCCGGGGAGCTGTTTTTT. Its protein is CVGGSAGELFF.

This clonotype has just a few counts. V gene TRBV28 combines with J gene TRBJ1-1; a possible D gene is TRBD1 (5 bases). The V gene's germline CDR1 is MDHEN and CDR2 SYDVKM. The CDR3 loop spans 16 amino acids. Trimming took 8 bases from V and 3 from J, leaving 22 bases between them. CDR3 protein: CASSNWGSGGDTEAFF. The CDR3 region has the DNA TGTGCCAGCTCTAACTGGGGGTCTGGAGGGGACACTGAAGCTTTCTTT.

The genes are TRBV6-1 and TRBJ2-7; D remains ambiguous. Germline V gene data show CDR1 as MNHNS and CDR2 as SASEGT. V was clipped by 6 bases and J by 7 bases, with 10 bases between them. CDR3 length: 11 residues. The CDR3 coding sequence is TGTGCCAGCAGCGCCCGAGGAGAGCAGTACTTC. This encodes CASSARGEQYF.

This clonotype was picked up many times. CDR3 bases: TGTGCCAGCAGCCCGGACAGGGAGTTGAGCGAGCAGTACTTC. Amino acids: CASSPDRELSEQYF. V and J are TRBV28 and TRBJ2-7; TRBD1 aligns across 8 bases. The CDR3 has 14 residues. Germline loops: CDR1 MDHEN, CDR2 SYDVKM. V gave up 6 bases and J gave up 6 bases; unmatched junction bases: 10.

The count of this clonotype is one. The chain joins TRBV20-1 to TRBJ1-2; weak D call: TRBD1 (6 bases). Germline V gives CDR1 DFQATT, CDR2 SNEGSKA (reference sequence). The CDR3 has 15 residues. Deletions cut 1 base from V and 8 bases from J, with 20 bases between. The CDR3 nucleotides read TGCAGTGCTAGAGTTTCTACCAGGGGCTCAGGGGGCTACACCTTC. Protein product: CSARVSTRGSGGYTF.

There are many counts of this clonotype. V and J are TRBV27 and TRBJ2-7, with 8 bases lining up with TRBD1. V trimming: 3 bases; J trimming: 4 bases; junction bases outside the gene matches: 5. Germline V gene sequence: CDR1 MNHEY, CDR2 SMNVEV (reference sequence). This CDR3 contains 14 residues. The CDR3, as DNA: TGTGCCAGCAGTTTCGGACAGGGATCATACGAGCAGTACTTC. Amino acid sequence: CASSFGQGSYEQYF.